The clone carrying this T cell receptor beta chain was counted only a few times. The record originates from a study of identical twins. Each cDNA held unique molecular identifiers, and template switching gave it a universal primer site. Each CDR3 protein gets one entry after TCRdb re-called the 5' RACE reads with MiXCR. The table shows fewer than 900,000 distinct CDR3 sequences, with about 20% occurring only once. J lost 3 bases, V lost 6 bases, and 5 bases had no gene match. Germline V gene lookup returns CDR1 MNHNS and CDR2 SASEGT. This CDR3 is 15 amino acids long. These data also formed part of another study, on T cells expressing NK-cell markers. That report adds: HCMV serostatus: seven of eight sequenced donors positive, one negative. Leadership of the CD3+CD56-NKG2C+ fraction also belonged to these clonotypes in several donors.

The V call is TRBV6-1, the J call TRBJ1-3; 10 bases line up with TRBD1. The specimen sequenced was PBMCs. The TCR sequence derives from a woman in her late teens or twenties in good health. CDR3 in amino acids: CASSDRGPFGNTIYF. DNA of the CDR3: TGTGCCAGCAGCGACAGGGGGCCTTTTGGAAACACCATATATTTT.